These T cell receptor beta chains were read from a single sample in a study of shared clonotypes between healthy human individuals. Here immunoSEQ multiplex PCR was the method, and the copy in TCRdb shows in-frame clones only, minus some. The data contain about 680,000 clones, about 91% of them singletons. Sequenced input: naive CD8+ T cells sorted from blood. These receptors all stem from a man aged 25 to 45 in good health. The CDR3 runs from the conserved cysteine through the conserved F or W. Each record gives: D gene, V gene, clone size, J gene, CDR3 protein, CDR3 DNA. A D gene is named only where the DNA matches it firmly. Size is omitted from some rows. Given values are once, few, many or a class for expanded clones.

d_gene: TRBD2; v_gene: TRBV28; abundance: NA; j_gene: TRBJ2-1; CDR3aa: CASSWVSGRVNEQFF; CDR3nt: TGTGCCAGCAGTTGGGTCAGCGGGAGGGTTAATGAGCAGTTCTTC
d_gene: TRBD2; v_gene: TRBV5-4; abundance: NA; j_gene: TRBJ2-5; CDR3aa: CASSLLAGGLETQYF; CDR3nt: TGTGCCAGCAGCCTTTTAGCGGGAGGGCTAGAGACCCAGTACTTC
d_gene: NA; v_gene: TRBV5-6; abundance: once; j_gene: TRBJ1-4; CDR3aa: CASSLGDEKLFF; CDR3nt: TGTGCCAGCAGCTTGGGTGATGAAAAACTGTTTTTT
d_gene: NA; v_gene: TRBV4-1; abundance: NA; j_gene: TRBJ2-7; CDR3aa: CASSQEQGGPAEQYF; CDR3nt: TGCGCCAGCAGCCAAGAGCAGGGAGGCCCTGCCGAGCAGTACTTC
d_gene: NA; v_gene: TRBV11-2; abundance: once; j_gene: TRBJ1-2; CDR3aa: CASSSNYRKNGYTF; CDR3nt: TGTGCCAGCAGCTCTAATTACAGGAAGAATGGCTACACCTTC
d_gene: NA; v_gene: TRBV27; abundance: NA; j_gene: TRBJ1-6; CDR3aa: CASSFGISRPLHF; CDR3nt: TGTGCCAGCAGTTTCGGCATATCGAGACCCCTCCACTTT
d_gene: NA; v_gene: TRBV10-3; abundance: NA; j_gene: TRBJ1-2; CDR3aa: CAISESPLATNYGYTF; CDR3nt: TGTGCCATCAGTGAGTCCCCCCTGGCAACCAACTATGGCTACACCTTC
d_gene: NA; v_gene: TRBV11-3; abundance: NA; j_gene: TRBJ2-7; CDR3aa: CASSPPSSYEQYF; CDR3nt: TGTGCCAGCAGCCCTCCAAGCTCCTACGAGCAGTACTTC
d_gene: TRBD2; v_gene: TRBV10-1; abundance: NA; j_gene: TRBJ2-1; CDR3aa: CASSPNPLLSLTSGTNNEQFF; CDR3nt: TGCGCCAGCAGTCCGAATCCCCTTCTATCCTTGACTAGCGGGACAAACAATGAGCAGTTCTTC
d_gene: NA; v_gene: TRBV5-1; abundance: NA; j_gene: TRBJ2-1; CDR3aa: CASSLGEGPDEQFF; CDR3nt: TGCGCCAGCAGCTTGGGAGAGGGCCCTGATGAGCAGTTCTTC
d_gene: TRBD2; v_gene: TRBV27; abundance: NA; j_gene: TRBJ2-2; CDR3aa: CASLGLAGGTGELFF; CDR3nt: TGTGCCAGCCTCGGACTAGCGGGAGGCACCGGGGAGCTGTTTTTT
d_gene: NA; v_gene: TRBV7-9; abundance: NA; j_gene: TRBJ2-7; CDR3aa: CASSHDRSYEQYF; CDR3nt: TGTGCCAGCAGCCACGACAGGTCCTACGAGCAGTACTTC
d_gene: TRBD1; v_gene: TRBV25-1; abundance: NA; j_gene: TRBJ1-2; CDR3aa: CASSTGTDYGYTF; CDR3nt: TGTGCCAGCAGTACCGGGACAGACTATGGCTACACCTTC
d_gene: TRBD2; v_gene: TRBV13; abundance: NA; j_gene: TRBJ2-7; CDR3aa: CASSPPLAGYEQYF; CDR3nt: TGTGCCAGCAGCCCACCGTTAGCGGGATACGAGCAGTACTTC
d_gene: TRBD1; v_gene: TRBV28; abundance: few; j_gene: TRBJ1-5; CDR3aa: CASSQGAWQPQHF; CDR3nt: TGTGCCAGCAGTCAGGGGGCATGGCAGCCCCAGCATTTT
d_gene: NA; v_gene: TRBV11-3; abundance: NA; j_gene: TRBJ2-1; CDR3aa: CASSTGYSNEQFF; CDR3nt: TGTGCCAGCAGCACAGGGTACAGCAATGAGCAGTTCTTC
d_gene: NA; v_gene: TRBV5-6; abundance: NA; j_gene: TRBJ1-1; CDR3aa: CASSPGGQMNTEAFF; CDR3nt: TGTGCCAGCAGTCCCGGGGGGCAGATGAACACTGAAGCTTTCTTT
d_gene: NA; v_gene: TRBV7-2; abundance: NA; j_gene: TRBJ2-1; CDR3aa: CASSLAGVSNEQFF; CDR3nt: TGTGCCAGCAGCTTAGCGGGAGTAAGCAATGAGCAGTTCTTC
d_gene: NA; v_gene: TRBV28; abundance: once; j_gene: TRBJ1-5; CDR3aa: CASRWSVGNQPQHF; CDR3nt: TGTGCCAGCAGGTGGTCCGTGGGCAATCAGCCCCAGCATTTT
d_gene: NA; v_gene: TRBV30; abundance: NA; j_gene: TRBJ2-5; CDR3aa: CAWSPRVAEDQETQYF; CDR3nt: TGTGCCTGGAGTCCCCGGGTAGCGGAGGACCAAGAGACCCAGTACTTC
d_gene: NA; v_gene: TRBV27; abundance: NA; j_gene: TRBJ2-5; CDR3aa: CASSFGLGWYF; CDR3nt: TGTGCCAGCAGTTTCGGCTTGGGGTGGTACTTC
d_gene: NA; v_gene: TRBV7-9; abundance: NA; j_gene: TRBJ1-4; CDR3aa: CASAGDTPAEKLFF; CDR3nt: TGTGCCAGCGCTGGGGACACGCCCGCGGAGAAACTGTTTTTT
d_gene: TRBD1; v_gene: TRBV6-6; abundance: NA; j_gene: TRBJ1-5; CDR3aa: CASSYSGTGEPQHF; CDR3nt: TGTGCCAGCAGTTACTCGGGAACAGGGGAGCCCCAGCATTTT